A selection of T cell receptor beta chains follows, all from one sample in a study of OX40 agonist ivuxolimab in advanced cancers. Clones were read by immunoSEQ multiplex PCR, and TCRdb kept only the in-frame ones, dropping some. Found here are approximately 82,000 clones, around 85% of them singletons; the top ten hold approximately 2.3%. Sequencing was performed on CD4+ or CD8+ T cells sorted from blood, taken in a trial of the OX40 agonist ivuxolimab. The receptors shown here come from an adult with an advanced solid tumor such as melanoma, head and neck, liver or kidney cancer. Both conserved end residues are part of each CDR3. A D gene is named only where the DNA matches it firmly. Clone size is shown for a subset of rows, as once, few, many or a class of expanded clone.

-,-,TRBV6-4,TRBJ2-1,CASSDIGGGYNEQFF,TGTGCCAGCAGTGACATAGGAGGTGGGTACAATGAGCAGTTCTTC
-,-,TRBV2,TRBJ2-7,CASSDPRLPYEQYF,TGTGCCAGCAGTGACCCAAGACTACCGTACGAGCAGTACTTC
-,-,TRBV5-4,TRBJ1-2,CASSLAYTGTSYGYTF,TGTGCCAGCAGCTTGGCCTATACAGGGACGAGTTATGGCTACACCTTC
-,TRBD1,TRBV7-2,TRBJ1-1,CASSSVGQGWTEAFF,TGTGCCAGCAGCTCAGTCGGACAGGGATGGACTGAAGCTTTCTTT
-,TRBD1,TRBV5-8,TRBJ1-3,CASNEFLGQGSGNTIYF,TGTGCCAGCAACGAATTCTTGGGACAGGGCTCTGGAAACACCATATATTTT
-,TRBD1,TRBV11-2,TRBJ1-4,CASSPLGGTGVEKLFF,TGTGCCAGCAGCCCATTGGGTGGGACAGGGGTTGAAAAACTGTTTTTT
once,-,TRBV7-3,TRBJ2-6,CASSLIHSGANVLTF,TGTGCCAGCAGCTTAATCCACTCTGGGGCCAACGTCCTGACTTTC
-,TRBD2,TRBV10-3,TRBJ2-1,CAITTSGGDNEQFF,TGTGCCATCACCACTAGCGGGGGGGACAATGAGCAGTTCTTC
-,TRBD1,TRBV30,TRBJ1-1,CAWESGTANTEAFF,TGTGCCTGGGAATCCGGGACAGCGAACACTGAAGCTTTCTTT
few,-,TRBV6-5,TRBJ2-7,CATLPGISSYEQYF,TGTGCCACCCTTCCCGGGATCTCCTCCTACGAGCAGTACTTC
-,-,TRBV5-1,TRBJ2-7,CASSLDVRGTYEQYF,TGCGCCAGCAGCTTGGATGTTCGGGGCACCTACGAGCAGTACTTC
-,-,TRBV14,TRBJ1-3,CASSPVGTGNTIYF,TGTGCCAGCAGCCCGGTGGGGACAGGAAACACCATATATTTT
few,-,TRBV30,TRBJ1-1,CAWSTGRLNTEAFF,TGTGCCTGGAGCACAGGACGGCTGAACACTGAAGCTTTCTTT